The 26 T cell receptor beta chains reported below all come from one sample, sequenced in a study of identical twins. TCRdb reanalysed the 5' RACE reads using MiXCR and keeps one entry per CDR3 protein. The top ten hold 0.25% to 0.3% of the sample, which has 1.5 million to 2 million distinct CDR3 sequences, around 33% seen once. The sequenced sample consisted of cord blood. The receptors were gathered from a newborn girl in good health.

The chain is built from TRBV7-9 and TRBJ2-1, with D possibly TRBD2 on 5 matching bases. Gene TRBJ2-7 matches the end of the DNA better, so the J call may be wrong. The CDR3 length is 14 residues. The germline V gene has CDR1 SEHNR and CDR2 FQNEAQ (reference sequence). The DNA for the CDR3 is TGTGCCAGCAGCCGGGAAGCCTCCTACAATGAGCAGTACTTC. Translation gives CASSREASYNEQYF.

J is TRBJ2-5 and V is TRBV3-1; maybe TRBD2 (6 bases). The J call may not be correct, given that the DNA end is closer to TRBJ2-7. Germline CDR1 is LGHDT and CDR2 is YNNKEL (reference sequence). This CDR3 has 15 residues. The CDR3: CASSLGAAGNYEQYF. The CDR3 DNA reads TGTGCCAGCAGCCTGGGAGCAGCGGGTAACTACGAGCAGTACTTC.

This sequence joins TRBV18 and TRBJ1-3; no definite D call. Deletions cut 10 bases from V and 3 bases from J, with 13 bases between. Per germline, CDR1 KGHSH and CDR2 LQKENI. This CDR3 is 13 amino acids long. The CDR3 DNA reads as TGTGCCACCTACTCTGGGATTGGAAACACCATATATTTT. Its translation: CATYSGIGNTIYF.

This clonotype came up once. The chain has TRBV6-6 and TRBJ2-5; possibly TRBD1 for D (5 bases). The germline V gene has CDR1 MNHNY and CDR2 SVGAGI (reference sequence). There are 14 residues in the CDR3. V was clipped by 3 bases and J by 5 bases, with 13 bases between them. The CDR3 here is CASSYRLGRETQYF. The CDR3 DNA is TGTGCCAGCAGTTATAGGTTGGGGCGGGAGACCCAGTACTTC.

This clonotype was seen more than once but under ten times. The CDR3 is CASSLLGQGDYGYTF. DNA for the CDR3: TGTGCCAGCAGCCTACTGGGGCAGGGGGACTATGGCTACACCTTC. V and J are TRBV12-3 or TRBV12-4 and TRBJ1-2; 7 nucleotides match TRBD1. The CDR3 has 15 residues. With V trimmed by 6 bases and J by 3 bases, 10 bases remained unmatched.

This clonotype came up a few times. The V gene is TRBV7-9, the J gene TRBJ1-5; 10 nucleotides line up with TRBD1. CDR1 is SEHNR, CDR2 FQNEAQ, per germline (reference sequence). The CDR3 is 17 amino acids. The V gene end was trimmed by 4 bases and the J gene end by 6 bases; junction bases not matched to a gene: 12. CDR3: CASSSTHSGQGSQPQHF. The CDR3 nucleotides are TGTGCCAGCAGCTCAACCCATTCGGGACAGGGGAGTCAGCCCCAGCATTTT.

This chain joins TRBV20-1 and TRBJ1-2, with no clear D. There are 13 residues in the CDR3. The germline gives CDR1 DFQATT, CDR2 SNEGSKA (reference sequence). With 3 bases removed from V and 7 bases from J, the gap between germline ends came to 15 bases. CDR3 loop: CSASDPLSGGYTF. The CDR3 DNA is TGCAGTGCTAGTGACCCCCTCAGCGGTGGCTACACCTTC.

The chain joins TRBV11-2 to TRBJ2-7; 13 bases match TRBD2. The CDR3 consists of 16 residues. Germline trimming cut 4 bases from V and 3 bases from J; bases unmatched to any gene: 6. CDR1 and CDR2 from the germline V gene are SGHAT and FQNNGV. The DNA for the CDR3 is TGTGCCAGCAGCTCCGGACTAGCGGGGGTCTACTACGAGCAGTACTTC. As protein: CASSSGLAGVYYEQYF.

This chain connects TRBV7-2 to TRBJ2-5; D gene uncertain. CDR3 length equals 13 residues. The V end was cut by 4 bases, the J end by 11 bases, with 17 bases between. Germline V lookup: CDR1 SGHTA, CDR2 FQGNSA. The CDR3 sequence is CASSSVAYNEQYF. In DNA form, the CDR3 reads TGTGCCAGCAGCTCGGTAGCATACAATGAGCAGTACTTC.

Notes on this clonotype: At one end the junction does not follow the germline gene, possibly because of a read error. The rearrangement links TRBV6-5 to TRBJ1-1; no clear D. There are 15 residues in the CDR3. The germline gives CDR1 MNHEY, CDR2 SVGAGI. The CDR3 DNA follows: TGTGCCTGCAGCCGCACTCCGGAGGGTGGCACTGAAGCTTTCTTT. Translated, it gives CACSRTPEGGTEAFF.

The chain is built from TRBV5-1 and TRBJ2-2; D might be TRBD1 (6 bases). The CDR3 has 17 residues. Trimming took off 1 base at V and 4 bases at J, with 17 bases between the two ends. Germline V gene lookup returns CDR1 SGHRS and CDR2 YFSETQ. The CDR3 loop is CASSLLGTPRGTGELFF. CDR3 sequence (DNA): TGCGCCAGCAGCTTGTTGGGGACACCTAGGGGCACCGGGGAGCTGTTTTTT.

The chain carries TRBV7-9 and TRBJ2-4; TRBD2 matches 10 bases. Germline CDR1 and CDR2: SEHNR and FQNEAQ (reference sequence). This CDR3 spans 14 amino acids. With V trimmed by 6 bases and J by 10 bases, 9 bases remained unmatched. The CDR3 nucleotides are TGTGCCAGCAGTCCGCCGGGACTAGCGACAATTCAGTACTTC. Translation: CASSPPGLATIQYF.

At least ten counts were recorded for this clonotype. The CDR3 region has the DNA TGTGCCAGCAGTTTAATTGGGATCGGCCCCGGAACCGACGAGCAGTACTTC. Encoded protein: CASSLIGIGPGTDEQYF. The chain uses TRBV12-3 or TRBV12-4 and TRBJ2-7; no reliable D call. V shed 2 bases and J shed 5 bases, with 22 bases lying between them. The CDR3 is 17 residues long.

The V call is TRBV27, the J call TRBJ1-5, with D perhaps TRBD1 (6 bases). The CDR3 is 15 amino acids. The V gene lost 1 base and the J gene lost 5 bases, with 12 bases spanning the gap. Germline V lookup: CDR1 MNHEY, CDR2 SMNVEV (reference sequence). CDR3 region: CASSLFGDTYQPQHF. CDR3 in DNA: TGTGCCAGCAGTTTATTTGGGGACACCTATCAGCCCCAGCATTTT.

This clonotype has more than one count but fewer than ten. The chain employs TRBV14 and TRBJ2-3; 8 bases map to TRBD2. The CDR3 totals 16 residues. Unmatched junction bases numbered 9, after V lost 2 bases and J lost 5 bases. Germline CDR1 and CDR2: SGHDN and FVKESK. The CDR3: CASSQISSGSKDTQYF. For the CDR3, the DNA is TGTGCCAGCAGCCAAATCTCCAGCGGGAGTAAAGATACGCAGTATTTT.

This clonotype was picked up a small number of times. The gene calls are TRBV12-3 or TRBV12-4 and TRBJ1-4; no definite D call. Trimming took 3 bases from V and 8 from J, leaving 10 bases between them. This CDR3 has 13 residues. For the CDR3, the DNA is TGTGCCAGCAGTTTCGGCCCCTACGAAAAACTGTTTTTT. Residues: CASSFGPYEKLFF.

This clonotype was counted between two and nine times. The V call is TRBV3-1, the J call TRBJ2-1; a weak D match, TRBD2 (6 bases). The V end lost 0 bases, the J end lost 3 bases, and 15 bases lay between the germline ends. The CDR3 runs 17 residues. Looked up from germline, CDR1 is LGHDT and CDR2 is YNNKEL (reference sequence). The CDR3 DNA reads as TGTGCCAGCAGCCAAGATAGGGGACTCGCCAACTACAATGAGCAGTTCTTC. The encoded protein is CASSQDRGLANYNEQFF.

This clonotype was seen at least ten times. The genes are TRBV14 and TRBJ2-7; D gene unclear. The CDR3 contains 13 residues. Germline CDR1 is SGHDN and CDR2 is FVKESK. Trimming stripped 1 base from V and 6 bases from J, with 10 bases between. The DNA for the CDR3 is TGTGCCAGCAGCCAAGTCAAATCCGGCGAGCAGTACTTC. It translates to CASSQVKSGEQYF.

This clonotype was seen only a few times. The V and J genes are TRBV28 and TRBJ2-5; D possibly corresponds to TRBD1 (7 bases). The CDR3 has 14 residues. CDR1 and CDR2 from the germline V gene are MDHEN and SYDVKM. V gave up 3 bases and J gave up 6 bases, with 14 bases separating them. CDR3 coding DNA: TGTGCCAGCAGTTTCGGAGGGGACAGAAAGACCCAGTACTTC. Amino acids: CASSFGGDRKTQYF.

CDR3 sequence (DNA): TGCAGTTCCAGCGGGAGTTTATACGAGCAGTACTTC. Residues: CSSSGSLYEQYF. V and J are TRBV20-1 and TRBJ2-7; 8 bases match TRBD2. J gave up 4 bases and V 8 bases, and 7 bases lay outside the gene matches. This CDR3 region has 12 residues. CDR1 and CDR2 from the germline V gene are DFQATT and SNEGSKA (reference sequence).

The genes are TRBV10-3 and TRBJ2-7; 10 positions agree with TRBD2. Germline V gives CDR1 ENHRY, CDR2 SYGVKD. The CDR3 contains 16 residues. The V segment lost 0 bases and the J segment 0 bases; nucleotides outside the gene matches: 2. The CDR3 DNA reads as TGTGCCATCAGTGAGTCGGGACTAGCGACCTCCTACGAGCAGTACTTC. Protein: CAISESGLATSYEQYF.

CDR3 in amino acids: CASSLRWGSSSYNEQFF. CDR3 sequence (DNA): TGTGCCAGCAGCTTGAGGTGGGGGTCGAGCTCCTACAATGAGCAGTTCTTC. This rearrangement joins TRBV7-6 to TRBJ2-1; D possibly matches TRBD1 or TRBD2 (5 bases each). The CDR3 is 17 amino acids. Trimming pared 3 bases from V and 0 bases from J, leaving 15 bases between. Germline loops: CDR1 SGHVS, CDR2 FNYEAQ.

This clonotype was seen more than once but under ten times. This chain uses TRBV12-3 or TRBV12-4 with TRBJ1-3; D perhaps matches TRBD1 (5 bases). The CDR3 sequence is 12 residues long. V was shortened by 5 bases and J by 7 bases, with 9 bases between the two germline ends. CDR3 nucleotides: TGTGCCAGCAGTCTGAAGGGGAACACCATATATTTT. Amino acids: CASSLKGNTIYF.

This clonotype has a handful of counts. CDR3 DNA: TGTGCCAGCAGTGAGGTGACAGGGCTACAAGAGACCCAGTACTTC. As protein: CASSEVTGLQETQYF. This sequence joins TRBV25-1 and TRBJ2-5; 7 bases align to TRBD1. CDR1 is MGHDK and CDR2 is SYGVNS in the germline V gene. The CDR3 spans 15 residues. V was clipped by 3 bases and J by 2 bases; unmatched bases: 6.

The chain links TRBV3-1 to TRBJ2-5, with D perhaps TRBD1 (6 bases). This CDR3 has 14 amino acids. Germline V gene data show CDR1 as LGHDT and CDR2 as YNNKEL (reference sequence). The germline V and J ends were trimmed by 4 bases and 5 bases, with 14 bases remaining between them. CDR3 coding DNA: TGTGCCAGCAGCCGAGGGACAATGGAGGAGACCCAGTACTTC. This codes for CASSRGTMEETQYF.

The chain recombines TRBV20-1 with TRBJ2-1, with D unclear. V was cut by 3 bases and J by 2 bases, with 8 bases left in between. CDR1 and CDR2 (germline): DFQATT, SNEGSKA (reference sequence). There are 13 residues in the CDR3. CDR3: CSARRRPYNEQFF. In DNA, the CDR3 is TGCAGTGCTAGGAGACGACCCTACAATGAGCAGTTCTTC.